The rows below give T cell receptor beta chains drawn from one sample of a study of blood T cell repertoires in COVID-19. Sequencing was performed with immunoSEQ multiplex PCR; in TCRdb, only in-frame clones are kept and a portion is missing. The sample lists 100,000 to 150,000 clones, 70% to 75% occurring once. Sequences were obtained from peripheral blood. The receptors derive from a man aged 55 to 70 with acute or convalescent COVID-19. Both conserved end residues are part of each CDR3. The order of the fields is CDR3 length, V gene, clone size, CDR3 protein. Expanded clones get a size class; other rows say once, few or many, or leave the size out.

13	TRBV7-9	.	CASTPVDNYGYTF
15	TRBV5-1	.	CATSGGTSGRYEQFF
15	TRBV6-6	once	CASRLAGANTGELFF
19	TRBV30	.	CAWAPRQRGVLRTYNEQFF
12	TRBV9	.	CASSVGDTEQFF
13	TRBV4-1	few	CASSQAGGAGAFF
14	TRBV9	few	CASSATPGVTEAFF
17	TRBV4-1	once	CASSQGGDRSGANVLTF
13	TRBV29-1	.	CSVAGTLNSPLHF
17	TRBV3-1/TRBV3-2	.	CASSSRDRGFQVDGYTF
12	TRBV30	.	CAWSGLNYGYTF
13	TRBV24-1	once	CATSETGNYGYTF
15	TRBV9	.	CASSAAGESNQPQHF
18	TRBV5-4	.	CASRPGTSGTLNTGELFF
16	TRBV11-3	.	CASSLRTSGRAYEQYF
14	TRBV9	.	CASSKDRDNQPQHF
15	TRBV15	.	CATSRDLAANEKLFF
16	TRBV19	.	CASSILAGTSNYGYTF
13	TRBV12-3/TRBV12-4	once	CASRLQGYTEAFF
13	TRBV30	.	CAWSTQGQRGYTF
18	TRBV5-6	.	CASSVHRNLGMANYGYTF
13	TRBV10-3	few	CAISESSGIHYTF